Given below is one T cell receptor beta chain in context. Its antigen is currently unknown. Primers included in the PCR were 60 Vbeta and 13 Jbeta primers. Some clones are missing from TCRdb's copy, which holds only in-frame ones; the method was immunoSEQ multiplex PCR. The sample consists of 97,000 or so clones, about 81% of them appearing once. The sample originates from a study of cytomegalovirus exposure and HLA in healthy donors. Study-wide results and limits: Later genetic work tied a missense DCLRE1C variant to beta-chain V and J trimming.

CDR1 and CDR2 (germline): WSHSY, SAAADI. This CDR3 region has 16 residues. Germline trimming cut 2 bases from V and 7 bases from J; bases unmatched to any gene: 8. This sequence joins TRBV10-2 and TRBJ2-1, with TRBD2 matching 10 bases. This receptor was obtained from a man in his forties in good health and CMV-seronegative. Sequences were obtained from PBMCs. DNA of the CDR3: TGCGCCAGCAGTGAGGACATAGCGGGGGGTTTGAATGAGCAGTTCTTC. Protein: CASSEDIAGGLNEQFF.